In its sample, the clone carrying this TCR beta chain was seen many times. TCRdb processed the RACE reads anew with MiXCR; each CDR3 protein has one entry. The top ten clones hold about 8.2% of a sample with 380,000 or so distinct CDR3 sequences, about 5.4% of them seen once. This record belongs to a study of human T cells and chemical hapten exposure. For the study at large: Diagnoses of alopecia areata, totalis or universalis occurred in mostly female patients.

Sample time point: pre-sensitization, week 0. Treatment in this sample: therapeutic diphenylcyclopropenone sensitization with weekly scalp DPC. Patch tests were applied only after blood draws. Source: whole blood, taken in connection with sensitization to the hapten diphenylcyclopropenone (DPC). The sequence was collected from a woman between 18 and 29 years old with alopecia areata. Some clones in this sample may be carry-over from other donors' samples.

CDR3: CASSEGSTYEQYF. The CDR3 bases are TGTGCCAGCAGCGAGGGGTCTACCTACGAGCAGTACTTC. The rearrangement links TRBV6-2 or TRBV6-3 to TRBJ2-7; D could derive from TRBD1 or TRBD2 (5 bases each). Trimming took off 6 bases at V and 2 bases at J, with 11 bases between the two ends. CDR1 and CDR2 from the germline V gene are MNHEY and SVGEGT. CDR3 length: 13 residues.